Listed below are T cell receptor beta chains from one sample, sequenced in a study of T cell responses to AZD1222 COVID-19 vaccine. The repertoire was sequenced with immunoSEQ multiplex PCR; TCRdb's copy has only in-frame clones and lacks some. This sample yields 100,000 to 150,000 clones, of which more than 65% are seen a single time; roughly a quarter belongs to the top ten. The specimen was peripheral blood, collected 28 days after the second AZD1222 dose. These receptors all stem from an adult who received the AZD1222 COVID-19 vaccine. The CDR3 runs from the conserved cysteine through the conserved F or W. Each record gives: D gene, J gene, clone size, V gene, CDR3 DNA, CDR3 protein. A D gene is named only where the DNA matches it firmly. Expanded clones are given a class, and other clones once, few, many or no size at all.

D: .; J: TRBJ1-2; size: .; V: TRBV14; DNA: TGTGCCAGCAGCCAAGATACCACCAGTGCTAACTATGGCTACACCTTC; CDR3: CASSQDTTSANYGYTF
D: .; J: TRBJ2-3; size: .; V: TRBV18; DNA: TGTGCCAGCTCACCCCTGGAAGAAGCCGGAGGCACAGATACGCAGTATTTT; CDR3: CASSPLEEAGGTDTQYF
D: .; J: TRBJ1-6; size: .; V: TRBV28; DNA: TGTGCCAGCAGTCTCAGAAGTTCACCCCTCCACTTT; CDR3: CASSLRSSPLHF
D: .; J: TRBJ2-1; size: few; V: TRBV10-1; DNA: TGCGCCAGCAGTGAGTCGGGGTCGTACAATGAGCAGTTCTTC; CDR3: CASSESGSYNEQFF
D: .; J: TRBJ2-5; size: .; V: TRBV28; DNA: TGTGCCAGCGGACAGCCCCTTTTGTCCCAGTACTTC; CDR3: CASGQPLLSQYF
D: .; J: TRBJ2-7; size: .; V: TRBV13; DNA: TGTGCCAGCAGCTTTTCTGGCCGTTTCTCCTACGAGCAGTACTTC; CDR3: CASSFSGRFSYEQYF
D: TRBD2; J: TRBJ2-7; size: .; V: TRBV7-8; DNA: TGTGCCAGCAGCTTTGGGACTAGCGGGGCCCCCTACGAGCAGTACTTC; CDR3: CASSFGTSGAPYEQYF
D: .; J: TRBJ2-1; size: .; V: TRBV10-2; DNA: TGCGCCAGCAGGGGGCGAACTTTAACGGGTGTGCTCAATGAGCAGTTCTTC; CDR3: CASRGRTLTGVLNEQFF
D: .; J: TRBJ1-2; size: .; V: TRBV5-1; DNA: TGCGCCAGCAGCTTGGATCCGACAGGCGGTACTAACTATGGCTACACCTTC; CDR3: CASSLDPTGGTNYGYTF
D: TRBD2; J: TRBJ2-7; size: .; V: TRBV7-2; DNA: TGTGCCAGCAGCTTTCTGGCTAGCGGGGTCTCCTACGAGCAGTACTTC; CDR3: CASSFLASGVSYEQYF
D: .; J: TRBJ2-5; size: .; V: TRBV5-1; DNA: TGCGCCAGCAGCCCGCCTGGGGCCGAGACCCAGTACTTC; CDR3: CASSPPGAETQYF
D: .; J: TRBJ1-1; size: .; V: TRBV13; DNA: TGTGCCAGCAAGAAAGTGAACACTGAAGCTTTCTTT; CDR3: CASKKVNTEAFF
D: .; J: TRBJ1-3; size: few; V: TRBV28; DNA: TGTGCCAGCAGCGAACCAGGTACTGGAAACACCATATATTTT; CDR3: CASSEPGTGNTIYF
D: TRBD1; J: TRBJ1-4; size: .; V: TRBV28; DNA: TGTGCCAGCAGTTTTGTCGACCCCCGGGACAGCGACTCAACTAATGAAAAACTGTTTTTT; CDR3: CASSFVDPRDSDSTNEKLFF
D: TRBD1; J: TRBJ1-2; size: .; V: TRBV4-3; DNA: TGCGCCAGCAGCCAAGGACAGGGGGAGGAGGCGGGTGGCTACACCTTC; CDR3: CASSQGQGEEAGGYTF
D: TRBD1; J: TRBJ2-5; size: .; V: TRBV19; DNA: TGTGCCAGTAGTATCACGGACAGGTCGGAGACCCAGTACTTC; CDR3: CASSITDRSETQYF
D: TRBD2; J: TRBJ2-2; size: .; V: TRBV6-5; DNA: TGTGCCAGCAGTTTACTTAGCGGGGGGGCCGGGGAGCTGTTTTTT; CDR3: CASSLLSGGAGELFF
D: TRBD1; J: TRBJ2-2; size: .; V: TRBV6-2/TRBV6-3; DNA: TGTGCCAGCAGTTCGCCCGGGACAGGGGGCTCCGGGGAGCTGTTTTTT; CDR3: CASSSPGTGGSGELFF
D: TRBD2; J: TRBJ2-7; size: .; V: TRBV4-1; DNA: TGCGCCAGCAGCCAAGATCGGCGGGGGGGACCCTACGAGCAGTACTTC; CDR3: CASSQDRRGGPYEQYF
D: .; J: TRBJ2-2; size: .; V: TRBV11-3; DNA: TGTGCCAGCAGCCCGGATGATAACACCGGGGAGCTGTTTTTT; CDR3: CASSPDDNTGELFF
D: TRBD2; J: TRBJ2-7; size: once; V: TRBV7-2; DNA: TGTGCCAGCAGCTTATCAGCGGGGGGGCCCTACGAGCAGTACTTC; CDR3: CASSLSAGGPYEQYF
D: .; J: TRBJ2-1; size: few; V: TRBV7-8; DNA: TGTGCCAGCAGCTCCCGGACAGTTAGCTCCTACAATGAGCAGTTCTTC; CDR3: CASSSRTVSSYNEQFF
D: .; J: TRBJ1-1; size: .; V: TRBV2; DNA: TGTGCCAGCAGAGGGGAGGGGAACACTGAAGCTTTCTTT; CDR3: CASRGEGNTEAFF
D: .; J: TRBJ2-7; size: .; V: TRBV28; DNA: TGTGCCAGCACCCTCCCTGGAGACGCATACGAGCAGTACTTC; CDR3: CASTLPGDAYEQYF
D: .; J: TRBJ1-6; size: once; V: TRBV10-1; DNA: TGCGCCAGCAGTGAGTGGGGTTTCGATTCACCCCTCCACTTT; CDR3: CASSEWGFDSPLHF
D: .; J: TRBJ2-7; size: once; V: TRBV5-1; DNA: TGCGCCAGCAGCCACCCGGATTACTACGAGCAGTACTTC; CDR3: CASSHPDYYEQYF
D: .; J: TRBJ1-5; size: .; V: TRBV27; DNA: TGTGCCAGCAGTCCGTATCCGGGACCCGGCCACGGCAATCAGCCCCAGCATTTT; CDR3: CASSPYPGPGHGNQPQHF
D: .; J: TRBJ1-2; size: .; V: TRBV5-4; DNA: TGTGCCAGCAGCCTAGAGGCAACTAGGGCGGGCTACACCTTC; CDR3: CASSLEATRAGYTF
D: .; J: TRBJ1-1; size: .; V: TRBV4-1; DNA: TGCGCCAGCAGCCAAGTTTACCACAAGAACACTGAAGCTTTCTTT; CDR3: CASSQVYHKNTEAFF
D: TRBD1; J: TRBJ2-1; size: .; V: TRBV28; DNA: TGTGCCACCACCGGGGACAGGGGAGATGAGCAGTTCTTC; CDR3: CATTGDRGDEQFF
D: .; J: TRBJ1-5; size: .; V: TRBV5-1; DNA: TGCGCCAGCAGCTTGGCTGGGGTGAGCAATCAGCCCCAGCATTTT; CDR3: CASSLAGVSNQPQHF
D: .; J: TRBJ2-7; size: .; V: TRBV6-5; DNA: TGTGCCAGCAGTTACGATCAGGATACCTACGAGCAGTACTTC; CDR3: CASSYDQDTYEQYF
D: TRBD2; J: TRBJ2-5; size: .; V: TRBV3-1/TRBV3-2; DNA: TGTGCCAGCAGCCGAGCGACTAGCGGGGCCCAAGAGACCCAGTACTTC; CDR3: CASSRATSGAQETQYF
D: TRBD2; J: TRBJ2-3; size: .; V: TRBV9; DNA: TGTGCCAGCTGTGCGGGGGGATACACAGATACGCAGTATTTT; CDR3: CASCAGGYTDTQYF
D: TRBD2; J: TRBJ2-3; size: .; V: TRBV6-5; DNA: TGTGCCAGATCTAGCGGGGGGTTGCCAGATACGCAGTATTTT; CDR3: CARSSGGLPDTQYF
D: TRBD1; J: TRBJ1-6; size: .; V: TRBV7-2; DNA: TGTGCCAGCAACCAGGGGGGATGGTCACCCCTCCACTTT; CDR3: CASNQGGWSPLHF
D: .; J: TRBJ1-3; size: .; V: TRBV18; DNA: TGTGCCAGCTCACCAGTAACGCTGAGTAGGGGAAACACCATATATTTT; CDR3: CASSPVTLSRGNTIYF
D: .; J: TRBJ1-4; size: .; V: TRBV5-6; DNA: TGTGCCAGCAGCTTGGTGGTCCCGGCCGCTGAAAAACTGTTTTTT; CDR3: CASSLVVPAAEKLFF
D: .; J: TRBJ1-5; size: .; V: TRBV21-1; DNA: TGTGCCAGCAGCAAAGAAGGTCCTTACAGGGTTAATCAGCCCCAGCATTTT; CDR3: CASSKEGPYRVNQPQHF
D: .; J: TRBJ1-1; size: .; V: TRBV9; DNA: TGTGCCAGCAGCGTAGGATCCAGCGGCTCGGGGGGTCGAGCTTTCTTT; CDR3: CASSVGSSGSGGRAFF
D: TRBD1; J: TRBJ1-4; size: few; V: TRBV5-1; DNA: TGCGCCAGCAGCAGGGAAACCAGGGGGAAGCATGCAACTAATGAAAAACTGTTTTTT; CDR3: CASSRETRGKHATNEKLFF
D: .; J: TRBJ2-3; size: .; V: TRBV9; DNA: TGTGCCAGCAGCGTTAGCTGGGAACAGCCCTCGCATACGCAGTATTTT; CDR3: CASSVSWEQPSHTQYF
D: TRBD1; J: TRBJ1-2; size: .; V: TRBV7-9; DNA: TGTGCCAGCAGCCCATCGGGACAGGATAACTATGGCTACACCTTC; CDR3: CASSPSGQDNYGYTF
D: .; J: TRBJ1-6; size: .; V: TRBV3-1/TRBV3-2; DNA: TGTGCCAGCAGCCCCTTAGTCTACAATTCACCCCTCCACTTT; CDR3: CASSPLVYNSPLHF
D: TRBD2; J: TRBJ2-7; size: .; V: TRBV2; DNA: TGTGCCAGCAGTGAAAGGGCTAGCGGAGCTGGAGAGCAGTACTTC; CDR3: CASSERASGAGEQYF
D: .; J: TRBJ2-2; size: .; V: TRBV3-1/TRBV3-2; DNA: TGTGCCAGCAGCCAAGCAACCGGGACCAACACCGGGGAGCTGTTTTTT; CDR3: CASSQATGTNTGELFF
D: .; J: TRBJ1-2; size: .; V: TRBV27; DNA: TGTGCCACTATGGGGGGGGCTAGCTATGGCTACACCTTC; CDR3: CATMGGASYGYTF
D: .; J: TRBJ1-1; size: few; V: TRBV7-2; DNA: TGTGCCAGCAGCTTACTAGGTACCGGGAACACTGAAGCTTTCTTT; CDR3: CASSLLGTGNTEAFF
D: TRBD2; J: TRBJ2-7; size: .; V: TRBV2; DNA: TGTGCCAGCAGTGAAGCGGGCGGGAGCGAGCAGTACTTC; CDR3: CASSEAGGSEQYF